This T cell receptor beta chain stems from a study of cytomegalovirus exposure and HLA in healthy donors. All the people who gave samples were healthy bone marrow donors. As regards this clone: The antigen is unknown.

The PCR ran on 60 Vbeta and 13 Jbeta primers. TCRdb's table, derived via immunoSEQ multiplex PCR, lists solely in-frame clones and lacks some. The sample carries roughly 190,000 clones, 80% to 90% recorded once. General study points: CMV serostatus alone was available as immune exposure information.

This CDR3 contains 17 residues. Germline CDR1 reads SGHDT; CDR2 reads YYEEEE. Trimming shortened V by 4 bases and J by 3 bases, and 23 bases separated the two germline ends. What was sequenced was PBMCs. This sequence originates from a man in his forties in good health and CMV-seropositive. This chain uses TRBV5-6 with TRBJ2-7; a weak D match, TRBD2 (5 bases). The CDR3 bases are TGTGCCAGCAGCCCACCTGGGCTAGCTACTAAGAACTACGAGCAGTACTTC. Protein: CASSPPGLATKNYEQYF.